The following is a T cell receptor (beta chain) sequence with its context. The antigen is not known. The source of the sample is a study of T cells in localized non-small cell lung cancer. Overall study findings and caveats: Turning up in adjacent lung were a median roughly 59 of the top 100 tumor clones.

The germline V gene encodes CDR1 SGHAT and CDR2 FQNNGV. The CDR3 totals 15 residues. Trimming pared 1 base from V and 2 bases from J, leaving 12 bases between. Only in-frame clones appear in the TCRdb table, and some are missing; sequencing was by immunoSEQ multiplex PCR. Of about 61,000 clones listed, around nine tenths were seen once; the top ten hold 20% to 25%. The chain has TRBV11-2 and TRBJ2-7; the D is unclear. The receptor was isolated from a man aged 40-75 years with stage I squamous cell lung carcinoma. Here the sequenced sample was peripheral blood, taken before any cancer treatment. The CDR3 sequence: CASSLAAAWTYEQYF. CDR3 DNA: TGTGCCAGCAGCTTAGCCGCGGCCTGGACCTACGAGCAGTACTTC.